This T cell receptor beta chain was profiled in a study of OX40 agonist ivuxolimab in advanced cancers. Across the study: A mean age of 60 years, range 23 to 79, was recorded, and approximately 80% were male. Study outcomes and limitations: Some nonresponders also had low normalized T-cell clonal expansion.

This clone was detected only a few times. Its target is not known. Trimming took off 6 bases at V and 5 bases at J, with 4 bases between the two ends. The CDR3 is 11 residues long. Germline-derived CDR1 and CDR2 are ENHRY and SYGVKD. Individuals having autoimmune disease history or systemic immunosuppression were not enrolled. The investigators sampled blood at baseline, at cycle 4 day 1, and at cycle 7 day 1. Data came from immunoSEQ multiplex PCR; TCRdb stores just in-frame clones and leaves some out. Among about 89,000 clones listed, 70% to 90% were seen once. The origin of this receptor is an adult with an advanced solid tumor such as melanoma, head and neck, liver or kidney cancer. The starting material was CD4+ or CD8+ T cells sorted from blood, obtained in a trial of the OX40 agonist ivuxolimab. The rearrangement joins TRBV10-3 to TRBJ1-4; D unresolved. The CDR3 DNA is TGTGCCATCAGGATCAATGAAAAACTGTTTTTT. Translating it yields CAIRINEKLFF.